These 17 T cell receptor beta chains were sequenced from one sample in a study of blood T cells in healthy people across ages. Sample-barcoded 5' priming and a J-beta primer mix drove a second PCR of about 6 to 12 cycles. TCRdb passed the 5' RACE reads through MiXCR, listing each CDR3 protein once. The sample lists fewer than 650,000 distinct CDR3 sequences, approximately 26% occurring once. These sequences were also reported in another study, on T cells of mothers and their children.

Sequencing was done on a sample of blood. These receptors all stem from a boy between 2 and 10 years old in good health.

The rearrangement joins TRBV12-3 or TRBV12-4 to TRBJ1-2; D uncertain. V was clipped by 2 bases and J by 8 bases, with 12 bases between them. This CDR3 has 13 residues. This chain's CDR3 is CASSLNGVGGYTF. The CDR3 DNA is TGTGCCAGCAGTTTAAATGGGGTAGGGGGCTACACCTTC.

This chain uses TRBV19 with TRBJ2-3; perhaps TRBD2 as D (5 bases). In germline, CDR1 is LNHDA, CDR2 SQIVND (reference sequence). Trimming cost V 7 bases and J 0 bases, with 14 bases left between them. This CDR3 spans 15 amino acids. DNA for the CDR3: TGTGCCAGTACCCAAGGAGGTAGAAGCACAGATACGCAGTATTTT. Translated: CASTQGGRSTDTQYF.

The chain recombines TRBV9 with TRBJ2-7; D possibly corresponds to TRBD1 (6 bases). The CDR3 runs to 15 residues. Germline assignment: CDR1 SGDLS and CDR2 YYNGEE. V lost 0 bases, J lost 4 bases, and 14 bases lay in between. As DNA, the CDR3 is TGTGCCAGCAGCGTAGACCCGAAAGGGGGATACGAGCAGTACTTC. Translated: CASSVDPKGGYEQYF.

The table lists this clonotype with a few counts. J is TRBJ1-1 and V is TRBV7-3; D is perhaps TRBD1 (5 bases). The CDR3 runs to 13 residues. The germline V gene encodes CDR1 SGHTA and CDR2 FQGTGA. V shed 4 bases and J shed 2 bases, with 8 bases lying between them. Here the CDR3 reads CASSWTKNTEAFF. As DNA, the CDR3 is TGTGCCAGCAGCTGGACAAAAAACACTGAAGCTTTCTTT.

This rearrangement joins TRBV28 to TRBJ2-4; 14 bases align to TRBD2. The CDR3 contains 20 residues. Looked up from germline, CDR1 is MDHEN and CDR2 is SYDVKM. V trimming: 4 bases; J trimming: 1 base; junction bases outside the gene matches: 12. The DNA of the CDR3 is TGTGCCAGCAGTTCCCCCCCAGGGACTAGCGGGAGATGGGCCAAAAACATTCAGTACTTC. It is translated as CASSSPPGTSGRWAKNIQYF.

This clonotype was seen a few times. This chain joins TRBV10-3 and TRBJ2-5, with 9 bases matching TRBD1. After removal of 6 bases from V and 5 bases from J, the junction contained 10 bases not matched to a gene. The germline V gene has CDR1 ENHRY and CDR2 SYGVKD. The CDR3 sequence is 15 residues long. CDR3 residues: CAISGDTGGFETQYF. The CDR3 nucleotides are TGTGCCATCAGCGGCGACACAGGGGGCTTTGAGACCCAGTACTTC.

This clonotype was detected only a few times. CDR3 nucleotides: TGTGCCAGCAGCTTAGAACAGGGGATCGTTCGTAATGAGCAGTTCTTC. It specifies CASSLEQGIVRNEQFF. The V and J genes are TRBV7-2 and TRBJ2-5; 7 bases fit TRBD1. The DNA end lines up better with TRBJ2-1; the J call may be wrong. Germline V gene lookup returns CDR1 SGHTA and CDR2 FQGNSA. This CDR3 comprises 16 residues.

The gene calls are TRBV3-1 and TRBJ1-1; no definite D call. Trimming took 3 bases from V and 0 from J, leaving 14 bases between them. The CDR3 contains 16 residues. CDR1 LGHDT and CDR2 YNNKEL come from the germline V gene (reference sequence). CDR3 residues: CASSHLPYPMNTEAFF. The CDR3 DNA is TGTGCCAGCAGCCATCTCCCGTACCCAATGAACACTGAAGCTTTCTTT. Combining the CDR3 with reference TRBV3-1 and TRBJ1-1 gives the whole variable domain DTAVSQTPKYLVTQMGNDKSIKCEQNLGHDTMYWYKQDSKKFLKIMFSYNNKELIINETVPNRFSPKSPDKAHLNLHINSLELGDSAVYFCASSHLPYPMNTEAFFGQGTRLTVV.

CDR3 sequence: CASRMTAYGYTF. Here the CDR3 DNA reads TGTGCCAGCAGAATGACAGCCTATGGCTACACCTTC. V and J are TRBV12-3 or TRBV12-4 and TRBJ1-2, with a tentative D call TRBD1 (5 bases). This CDR3 spans 12 amino acids. V lost 6 bases, J lost 4 bases, and 9 bases lay in between.

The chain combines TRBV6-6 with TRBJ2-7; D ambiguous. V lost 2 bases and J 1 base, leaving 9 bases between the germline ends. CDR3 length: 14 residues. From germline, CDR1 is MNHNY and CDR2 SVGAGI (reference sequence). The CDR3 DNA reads TGTGCCAGCAGTTACGATACTCGATCCTACGAGCAGTACTTC. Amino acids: CASSYDTRSYEQYF.

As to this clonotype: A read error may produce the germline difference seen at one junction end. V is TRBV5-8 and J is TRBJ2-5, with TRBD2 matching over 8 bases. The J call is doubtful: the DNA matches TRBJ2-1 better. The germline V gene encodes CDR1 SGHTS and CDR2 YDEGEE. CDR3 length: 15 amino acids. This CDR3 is CASSQGTSGGNGQFF. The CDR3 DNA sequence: TGTGCCAGCAGCCAAGGGACTAGTGGGGGGAATGGGCAGTTCTTC.

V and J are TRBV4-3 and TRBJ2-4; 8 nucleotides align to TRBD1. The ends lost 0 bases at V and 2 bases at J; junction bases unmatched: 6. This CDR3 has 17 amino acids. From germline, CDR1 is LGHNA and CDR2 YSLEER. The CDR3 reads CASSQDHTGGTKNIQYF. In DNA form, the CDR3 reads TGCGCCAGCAGCCAAGATCACACAGGGGGAACCAAAAACATTCAGTACTTC.

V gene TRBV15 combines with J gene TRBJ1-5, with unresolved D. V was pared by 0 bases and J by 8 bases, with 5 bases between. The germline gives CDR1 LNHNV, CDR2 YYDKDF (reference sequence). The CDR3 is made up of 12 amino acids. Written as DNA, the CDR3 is TGTGCCACCAGCAGAGACGTGAAGCCCCAGCATTTT. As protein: CATSRDVKPQHF. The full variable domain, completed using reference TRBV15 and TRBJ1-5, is DAMVIQNPRYQVTQFGKPVTLSCSQTLNHNVMYWYQQKSSQAPKLLFHYYDKDFNNEADTPDNFQSRRPNTSFCFLDIRSPGLGDTAMYLCATSRDVKPQHFGDGTRLSIL.

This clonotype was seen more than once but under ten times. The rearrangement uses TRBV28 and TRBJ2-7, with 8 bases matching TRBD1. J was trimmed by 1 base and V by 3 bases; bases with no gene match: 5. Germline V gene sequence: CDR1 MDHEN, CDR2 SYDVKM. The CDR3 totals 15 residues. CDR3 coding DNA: TGTGCCAGCAGTTTTAACGGACAGGGATCCTACGAGCAGTACTTC. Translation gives CASSFNGQGSYEQYF.

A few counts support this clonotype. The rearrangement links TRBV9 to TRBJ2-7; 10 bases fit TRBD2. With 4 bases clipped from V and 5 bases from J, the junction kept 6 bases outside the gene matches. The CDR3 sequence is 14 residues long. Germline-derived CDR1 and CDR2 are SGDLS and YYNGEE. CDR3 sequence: CASSPSGSSNEQYF. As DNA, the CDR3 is TGTGCCAGCAGCCCTAGCGGGAGCAGCAACGAGCAGTACTTC.

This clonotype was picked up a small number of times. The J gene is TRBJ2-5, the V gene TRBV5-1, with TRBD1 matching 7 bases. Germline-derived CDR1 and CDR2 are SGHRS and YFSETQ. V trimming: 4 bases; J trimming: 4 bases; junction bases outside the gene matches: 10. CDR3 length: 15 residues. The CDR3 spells CASSPETGLRETQYF. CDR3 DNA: TGCGCCAGCAGCCCAGAGACAGGGTTAAGAGAGACCCAGTACTTC.

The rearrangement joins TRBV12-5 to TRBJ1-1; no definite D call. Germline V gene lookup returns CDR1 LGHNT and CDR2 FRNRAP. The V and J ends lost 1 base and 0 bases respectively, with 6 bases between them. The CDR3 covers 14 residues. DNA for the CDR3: TGTGCTAGTGGTTTGGAGACGGTGAACACTGAAGCTTTCTTT. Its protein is CASGLETVNTEAFF.